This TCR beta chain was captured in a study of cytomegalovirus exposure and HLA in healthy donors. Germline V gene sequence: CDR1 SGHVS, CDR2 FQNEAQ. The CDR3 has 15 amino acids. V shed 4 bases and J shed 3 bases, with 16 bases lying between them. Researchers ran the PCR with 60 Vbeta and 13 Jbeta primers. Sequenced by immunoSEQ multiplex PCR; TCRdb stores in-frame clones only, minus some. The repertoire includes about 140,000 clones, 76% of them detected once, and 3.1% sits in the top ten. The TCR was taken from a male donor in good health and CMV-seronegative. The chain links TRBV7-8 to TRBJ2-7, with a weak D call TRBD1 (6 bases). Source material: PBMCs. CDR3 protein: CASSSPDRYIYEQYF. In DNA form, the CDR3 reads TGTGCCAGCAGCTCACCCGACAGGTATATCTACGAGCAGTACTTC.